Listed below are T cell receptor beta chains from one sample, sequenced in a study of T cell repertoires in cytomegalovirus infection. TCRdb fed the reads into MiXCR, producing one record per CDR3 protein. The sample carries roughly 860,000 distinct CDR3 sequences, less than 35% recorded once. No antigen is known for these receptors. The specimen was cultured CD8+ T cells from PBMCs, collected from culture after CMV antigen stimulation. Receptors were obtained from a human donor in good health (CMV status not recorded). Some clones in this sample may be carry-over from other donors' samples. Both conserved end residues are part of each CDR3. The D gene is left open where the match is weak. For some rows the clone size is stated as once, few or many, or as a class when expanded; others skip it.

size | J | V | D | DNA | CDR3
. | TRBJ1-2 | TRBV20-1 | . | TGCAGTGCTAGAGATCATGCACAGGGAATGGACTATGGCTACACCTTC | CSARDHAQGMDYGYTF
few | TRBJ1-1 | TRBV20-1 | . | TGCAGTGCTTCCCTGGACTCCACTGAAGCTTTCTTT | CSASLDSTEAFF
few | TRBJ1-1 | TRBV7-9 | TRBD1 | TGTGCCGGACTAAGCGGGACAGGGCGAGCTTTCTTT | CAGLSGTGRAFF
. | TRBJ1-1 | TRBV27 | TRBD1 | TGTGCCAGCAGTTGGAGGACAGGGGGCGCGTTGAACACTGAAGCTTTCTTT | CASSWRTGGALNTEAFF
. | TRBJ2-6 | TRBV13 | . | TGTGCCAGCAGCTTCGGCAGGGGGGTCTCTGGGGCCAACGTCCTGACTTTC | CASSFGRGVSGANVLTF
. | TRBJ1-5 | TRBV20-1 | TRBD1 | TGCAGTGCTAGAGGGCTCACAGGGGCCCCCTTGGCCCAGCATTTT | CSARGLTGAPLAQHF
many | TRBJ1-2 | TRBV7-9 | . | TGTGCCAGCAGCTTAGTCAATGAGGGGACTAATGGCTACACCTTC | CASSLVNEGTNGYTF
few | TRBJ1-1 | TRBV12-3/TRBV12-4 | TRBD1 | TGTGCCAGCAGACTGGGGACAGGGTATGAAGCTTTCTTT | CASRLGTGYEAFF
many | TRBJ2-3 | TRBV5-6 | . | TGTGCCAGCAGCCGACCTCCCAGGCGGAATGAGTTCCCTAGCACAGATACGCAGTATTTT | CASSRPPRRNEFPSTDTQYF
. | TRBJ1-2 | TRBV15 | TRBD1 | TGTGCCACCAGCAGAGACCCTCCGATTGAGGAGGGGGCTTGGTATGGCTACACCTTC | CATSRDPPIEEGAWYGYTF